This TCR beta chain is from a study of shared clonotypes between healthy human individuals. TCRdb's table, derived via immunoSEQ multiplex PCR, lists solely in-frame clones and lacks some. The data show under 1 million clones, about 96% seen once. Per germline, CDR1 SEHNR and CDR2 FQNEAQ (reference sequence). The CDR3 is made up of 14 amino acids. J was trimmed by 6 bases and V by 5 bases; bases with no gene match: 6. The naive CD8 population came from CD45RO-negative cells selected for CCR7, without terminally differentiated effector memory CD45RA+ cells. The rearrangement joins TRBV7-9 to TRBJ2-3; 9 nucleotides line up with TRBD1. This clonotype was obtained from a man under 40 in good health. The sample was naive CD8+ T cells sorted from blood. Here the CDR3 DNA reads TGTGCCAGCAGCCAGACACAGGGGGCCGATACGCAGTATTTT. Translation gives CASSQTQGADTQYF.